The source of this TCR beta chain is a study of shared clonotypes between healthy human individuals. The data were produced by immunoSEQ multiplex PCR, yet TCRdb's version contains in-frame clones alone and is incomplete. This sample has some 1.1 million clones; approximately 80% occur once, and the top ten carry roughly 0.82%. General study findings and limits: It was observed that approximately 5% of naive CD4 clonotypes were shared across a handful of donors.

Details on this clone: The target antigen is unknown.

Sequences were obtained from memory CD4+ T cells from PBMCs. The subset denotes: CD45RA-negative fraction. This TCR was sampled from a man younger than 35 in good health. Some clones in this sample may be carry-over from other donors' samples.

CDR3 amino acids: CASSEIGTNTDTQYF. The CDR3 DNA reads TGTGCCAGCAGTGAAATTGGGACGAACACAGATACGCAGTATTTT. V gene TRBV2 combines with J gene TRBJ2-3; D possibly uses TRBD1 or TRBD2 (5 bases each). Germline-derived CDR1 and CDR2 are SNHLY and FYNNEI. V gave up 2 bases and J gave up 2 bases, with 11 bases separating them. The CDR3 has 15 amino acids.